The source of this TCR beta chain is a study of OX40 agonist ivuxolimab in advanced cancers. Generated by immunoSEQ multiplex PCR, the TCRdb table keeps only in-frame clones and is missing some. The sample lists about 88,000 clones; approximately 85% were seen once. The germline V gene encodes CDR1 SGHRS and CDR2 YFSETQ. The CDR3 totals 15 residues. Trimming took 0 bases from V and 4 from J, leaving 10 bases between them. The sequence was collected from an adult with an advanced solid tumor such as melanoma, head and neck, liver or kidney cancer. This material consisted of CD4+ or CD8+ T cells sorted from blood, taken in a trial of the OX40 agonist ivuxolimab. The rearrangement joins TRBV5-1 to TRBJ2-2, with unresolved D. CDR3 sequence: CASSLGDWGTGELFF. DNA for the CDR3: TGCGCCAGCAGCTTGGGGGATTGGGGCACCGGGGAGCTGTTTTTT.